Shown below are 10 T cell receptor beta chains from a single sample sequenced in a study of T-cell reconstitution after alpha-beta-depleted transplantation in children. Molecular barcoding with unique molecular identifiers was used for the TCRbeta library. TCRdb reprocessed the PCR reads via MiXCR and lists one record per CDR3 protein. The sample holds just over 950,000 distinct CDR3 sequences, around 30% seen once. Sequencing used PBMCs, mostly from graft donor cells, obtained 360 days after TCRalphabeta/CD19-depleted stem cell transplant. These receptors were obtained from a boy younger than two who had a stem cell transplant for SCID, so the T cells may come from the graft donor.

This sequence joins TRBV4-1 and TRBJ1-2, with no clear D. The CDR3 contains 17 residues. V lost 0 bases, J lost 4 bases, and 18 bases lay in between. Germline values: CDR1 MGHRA, CDR2 YSYEKL. The CDR3 bases are TGCGCCAGCAGCCAAGATCGACCCAGACCAGGACCCTATGGCTACACCTTC. Protein product: CASSQDRPRPGPYGYTF.

The genes are TRBV12-3 or TRBV12-4 and TRBJ1-1; D possibly corresponds to TRBD1 (6 bases). This CDR3 comprises 14 residues. Trimming took 7 bases from V and 4 from J, leaving 16 bases between them. The CDR3 sequence is CASKQGIPGTEAFF. As DNA, the CDR3 is TGTGCCAGCAAACAGGGAATTCCGGGCACTGAAGCTTTCTTT.

This clonotype has a handful of counts. The chain is built from TRBV12-3 or TRBV12-4 and TRBJ1-2; a possible D gene is TRBD1 (6 bases). The V end lost 6 bases, the J end lost 2 bases, and 16 bases lay between the germline ends. The CDR3 totals 15 residues. CDR3 sequence (DNA): TGTGCCAGCAGGCCCGGGGGCCTTATCAACTATGGCTACACCTTC. It translates to CASRPGGLINYGYTF.

The chain carries TRBV20-1 and TRBJ1-1; the match to TRBD1 covers 8 bases. After removal of 5 bases from V and 7 bases from J, the junction contained 9 bases not matched to a gene. CDR1 and CDR2 (germline): DFQATT, SNEGSKA (reference sequence). The CDR3 contains 13 residues. The CDR3 loop is CSAWTGKFGEAFF. CDR3 sequence (DNA): TGCAGTGCTTGGACAGGGAAGTTCGGTGAAGCTTTCTTT.

This sequence joins TRBV20-1 and TRBJ2-1; maybe TRBD2 (7 bases). The V end lost 4 bases, the J end lost 14 bases, and 15 bases lay between the germline ends. The CDR3 runs to 11 residues. Germline V gene data show CDR1 as DFQATT and CDR2 as SNEGSKA (reference sequence). This CDR3 is CSATRGAPEFF. The CDR3 DNA reads TGCAGTGCTACCCGGGGGGCCCCGGAGTTCTTC.

This clonotype was detected many times. The chain couples TRBV7-2 to TRBJ2-1; tentative D call: TRBD1 (7 bases). The V gene lost 4 bases and the J gene lost 4 bases, with 20 bases spanning the gap. The CDR3 length is 17 residues. Germline values: CDR1 SGHTA, CDR2 FQGNSA. CDR3 in DNA: TGTGCCAGCAGCTCCAGGGGGGCGGGACAGAGGTACAATGAGCAGTTCTTC. Protein sequence: CASSSRGAGQRYNEQFF.

In this sample, this clonotype turned up a few times. The V call is TRBV7-7, the J call TRBJ2-2, with a possible D match to TRBD1 (5 bases). The germline gives CDR1 SSHAT, CDR2 FNYEAQ (reference sequence). Trimming took off 5 bases at V and 6 bases at J, with 10 bases between the two ends. The CDR3 has 13 residues. Written as DNA, the CDR3 is TGTGCCAGCAGCCCAGGGTATCCCGGGGAGCTGTTTTTT. Protein: CASSPGYPGELFF.

This chain links TRBV11-2 with TRBJ1-5; no definite D call. The CDR3 runs 15 residues. V lost 2 bases to trimming and J lost 7 bases, with 15 bases between them. Germline V lookup: CDR1 SGHAT, CDR2 FQNNGV. The DNA of the CDR3 is TGTGCCAGCAGCTTACGGTTCGCAGCTGCCCAGCCCCAGCATTTT. It specifies CASSLRFAAAQPQHF.

The chain uses TRBV4-1 and TRBJ2-3; TRBD1 or TRBD2 may be the D gene (5 bases each). CDR1 and CDR2 (germline): MGHRA, YSYEKL. Deletions cut 5 bases from V and 3 bases from J, with 12 bases between. There are 14 residues in the CDR3. The CDR3 bases are TGCGCCAGCAGCACCGGGGCAGTAACAGATACGCAGTATTTT. Translated: CASSTGAVTDTQYF.

The rearrangement uses TRBV5-5 and TRBJ2-3, with 8 bases fitting TRBD2. Trimming cost V 1 base and J 2 bases; bases outside gene matches: 6. The CDR3 runs to 16 residues. Germline-derived CDR1 and CDR2 are SGHKS and YYEKEE (reference sequence). The CDR3, as DNA: TGTGCCAGCAGCTTGCCAGTCGGGGGGGTCACAGATACGCAGTATTTT. Protein product: CASSLPVGGVTDTQYF.